These T cell receptor beta chains were read from a single sample in a study of blood T cell repertoires in COVID-19. Sequencing used immunoSEQ multiplex PCR; TCRdb keeps in-frame clones, though not all of them. The repertoire has 190,000 or so clones, around 80% of them found once; the top ten carry under 3%. The specimen sequenced was peripheral blood. The source of these receptors is a man in his fifties or sixties with active or convalescent COVID-19. The CDR3 runs from the conserved cysteine through the conserved F or W. The D gene is left open where the match is weak. For some rows the clone size is stated as once, few or many, or as a class when expanded; others skip it.

V	D	size	J	CDR3	DNA
TRBV3-1/TRBV3-2	-	-	TRBJ2-7	CASSQASLVSEQYF	TGTGCCAGCAGCCAAGCTAGTTTGGTAAGCGAGCAGTACTTC
TRBV5-1	-	few	TRBJ2-1	CASSLVGRDNEQFF	TGCGCCAGCAGCTTGGTCGGGCGGGACAATGAGCAGTTCTTC
TRBV28	TRBD1	many	TRBJ2-7	CASTNPDRGSYEQYF	TGTGCCAGCACAAACCCGGACAGGGGATCCTACGAGCAGTACTTC
TRBV4-3	-	-	TRBJ1-3	CASSRSRDIPGNTIYF	TGCGCCAGCAGCCGCTCGCGAGACATCCCGGGGAACACCATATATTTT
TRBV29-1	-	-	TRBJ1-2	CSVERGYYGYTF	TGCAGCGTTGAGAGGGGGTACTATGGCTACACCTTC
TRBV5-4	-	-	TRBJ1-1	CASSLWAMNTEAFF	TGTGCCAGCAGCTTGTGGGCTATGAACACTGAAGCTTTCTTT
TRBV30	-	-	TRBJ1-2	CAWSRGTRGYTF	TGTGCCTGGAGTAGGGGGACCAGAGGCTACACCTTC
TRBV27	TRBD2	-	TRBJ2-5	CASSPNLAGGRETQYF	TGTGCCAGCAGCCCAAATTTAGCGGGAGGGCGGGAGACCCAGTACTTC
TRBV2	-	-	TRBJ1-1	CASTLTGVEAFF	TGTGCCAGCACGTTGACAGGTGTTGAAGCTTTCTTT
TRBV19	TRBD2	-	TRBJ2-7	CASSILSGNEQYF	TGTGCCAGTAGTATTCTTAGCGGGAACGAGCAGTACTTC
TRBV2	-	-	TRBJ1-2	CASSDASYYGYTF	TGTGCCAGCAGTGATGCGAGTTACTATGGCTACACCTTC
TRBV3-1/TRBV3-2	TRBD2	-	TRBJ2-5	CASSRGLAGGYF	TGTGCCAGCAGCCGAGGACTAGCGGGGGGCTACTTC
TRBV5-1	-	-	TRBJ2-1	CASSLGPSRDINEQFF	TGCGCCAGCAGCTTGGGACCTTCCCGGGACATCAATGAGCAGTTCTTC
TRBV6-5	-	-	TRBJ1-1	CASVTSGGHEAFF	TGTGCCAGCGTTACCTCTGGGGGCCATGAAGCTTTCTTT
TRBV9	TRBD2	-	TRBJ2-1	CASSVDGRAGNEQFF	TGTGCCAGCAGCGTAGACGGGAGGGCCGGCAATGAGCAGTTCTTC
TRBV27	TRBD2	-	TRBJ2-7	CASSFIGDYPSSYEQYF	TGTGCCAGCAGTTTTATCGGGGACTACCCAAGCTCCTACGAGCAGTACTTC
TRBV5-4	TRBD1	-	TRBJ1-1	CASSSGGPRYTEAFF	TGTGCCAGCAGCTCAGGGGGGCCTCGTTATACTGAAGCTTTCTTT
TRBV5-6	-	-	TRBJ1-2	CASSFRAGNYGYTF	TGTGCCAGCAGCTTTCGAGCAGGGAACTATGGCTACACCTTC
TRBV4-1	-	-	TRBJ1-4	CASSPQGTTTNEKLFF	TGCGCCAGCAGCCCACAGGGAACTACAACTAATGAAAAACTGTTTTTT
TRBV6-6	-	-	TRBJ2-5	CASRTGSVETQYF	TGTGCCAGCAGAACCGGGTCTGTAGAGACCCAGTACTTC
TRBV19	TRBD1	-	TRBJ2-3	CASSIQGVWTDTQYF	TGTGCCAGTAGTATACAGGGGGTTTGGACAGATACGCAGTATTTT
TRBV15	-	-	TRBJ1-3	CATSRAGGDSGNTIYF	TGTGCCACCAGCAGAGCCGGGGGAGACTCTGGAAACACCATATATTTT
TRBV6-5	-	-	TRBJ2-7	CASSTTYEQYF	TGTGCCAGCAGTACAACATACGAGCAGTACTTC
TRBV5-1	TRBD1	-	TRBJ1-5	CASSGTGGDQPQHF	TGCGCCAGCAGCGGAACAGGGGGCGATCAGCCCCAGCATTTT
TRBV7-8	-	-	TRBJ2-2	CASSILNTGELFF	TGTGCCAGCAGCATACTTAACACCGGGGAGCTGTTTTTT
TRBV10-3	-	-	TRBJ1-4	CAITDIAGEKLFF	TGTGCCATAACTGACATTGCAGGTGAAAAACTGTTTTTT
TRBV28	-	-	TRBJ1-1	CASSALGQATNEAFF	TGTGCCAGCAGTGCCCTGGGGCAGGCCACTAATGAAGCTTTCTTT
TRBV19	-	once	TRBJ1-5	CASLGAYSNQPQHF	TGTGCCAGTTTGGGGGCATATAGCAATCAGCCCCAGCATTTT
TRBV5-6	-	-	TRBJ1-1	CASSLSGGTAFF	TGTGCCAGCAGCTTGTCGGGGGGCACGGCTTTCTTT
TRBV19	-	-	TRBJ1-5	CASSIDSTGYQPQHF	TGTGCCAGTAGTATAGATTCGACAGGATATCAGCCCCAGCATTTT
TRBV2	-	-	TRBJ2-1	CASSDNGGISYNEQFF	TGTGCCAGCAGCGATAATGGGGGGATCTCCTACAATGAGCAGTTCTTC
TRBV3-1/TRBV3-2	-	-	TRBJ1-2	CASSQGRGGSFGYTF	TGTGCCAGCAGCCAAGGGCGGGGGGGCAGTTTTGGCTACACCTTC
TRBV27	TRBD1	once	TRBJ2-7	CASSSTGVHEQYF	TGTGCCAGCAGTTCTACAGGGGTCCACGAGCAGTACTTC